The 32 T cell receptor beta chains below were found in one sample sequenced in a study of T cell changes during pregnancy in multiple sclerosis. Using immunoSEQ multiplex PCR, the repertoire was profiled, and TCRdb retains in-frame clones only, with some absent. The top ten clones hold more than 0.45% of a sample with tens of thousands of clones, over 85% of them seen once. The sequencing used CD4+ T cells from peripheral blood mononuclear cells, collected in the first trimester of pregnancy. The receptors were gathered from a female donor with multiple sclerosis, enrolled in a pregnancy study.

This rearrangement joins TRBV6-5 to TRBJ1-5; 7 bases map to TRBD1. With V trimmed by 6 bases and J by 2 bases, 7 bases remained unmatched. The CDR3 is made up of 15 amino acids. Germline CDR1 reads MNHEY; CDR2 reads SVGAGI. CDR3 in DNA: TGTGCCAGCAGGGAAAGACAGGGAGGCAATCAGCCCCAGCATTTT. Amino acids: CASRERQGGNQPQHF.

The chain is built from TRBV10-3 and TRBJ2-2; D remains ambiguous. V was cut by 4 bases and J by 8 bases, with 11 bases left in between. Germline-derived CDR1 and CDR2 are ENHRY and SYGVKD. The CDR3 is made up of 13 amino acids. The CDR3 is CAISASAVGELFF. CDR3 nucleotides: TGTGCCATCAGTGCTTCGGCGGTGGGGGAGCTGTTTTTT.

The chain carries TRBV5-4 and TRBJ1-1, with 7 bases matching TRBD1. Unmatched junction bases numbered 4, after V lost 7 bases and J lost 1 base. CDR3 length: 13 residues. From germline, CDR1 is SGHNT and CDR2 YYREEE (reference sequence). This CDR3 reads CASGWDRNTEAFF. The CDR3, as DNA: TGTGCCAGCGGTTGGGACAGGAACACTGAAGCTTTCTTT.

The rearrangement joins TRBV5-1 to TRBJ1-3; D unresolved. V lost 2 bases and J 0 bases, leaving 24 bases between the germline ends. Germline V gives CDR1 SGHRS, CDR2 YFSETQ. The CDR3 consists of 20 residues. The CDR3 DNA sequence: TGCGCCAGCAGCTTAGACGCGGGCCGAGCGTTGGAACGCTCTGGAAACACCATATATTTT. Protein product: CASSLDAGRALERSGNTIYF. The full variable domain, in which reference TRBV5-1 and TRBJ1-3 provide the parts outside the CDR3, is KAGVTQTPRYLIKTRGQQVTLSCSPISGHRSVSWYQQTPGQGLQFLFEYFSETQRNKGNFPGRFSGRQFSNSRSEMNVSTLELGDSALYLCASSLDAGRALERSGNTIYFGEGSWLTVV.

The chain combines TRBV5-5 with TRBJ1-1; 10 positions match TRBD1. The V and J ends lost 1 base and 6 bases, in that order; junction bases with no gene match: 6. The CDR3 is made up of 15 amino acids. CDR1 is SGHKS and CDR2 is YYEKEE in the germline V gene (reference sequence). The CDR3 nucleotides are TGTGCCAGCAGCTTGACCGGGACAGGGGCGGCTGAAGCTTTCTTT. It specifies CASSLTGTGAAEAFF.

The rearrangement joins TRBV5-5 to TRBJ2-2; no definite D call. From germline, CDR1 is SGHKS and CDR2 YYEKEE (reference sequence). V was cut by 4 bases and J by 4 bases, with 8 bases left in between. The CDR3 sequence is 13 residues long. CDR3 sequence reads: CASSPKSTGELFF. The CDR3 coding sequence is TGTGCCAGCAGCCCCAAATCCACCGGGGAGCTGTTTTTT.

The chain employs TRBV6-6 and TRBJ2-5; D is possibly TRBD2 (5 bases). Per germline, CDR1 MNHNY and CDR2 SVGAGI (reference sequence). V was cut by 5 bases and J by 4 bases, with 14 bases left in between. The CDR3 runs 14 residues. In nucleotides, the CDR3 is TGTGCCAGCAGTACTACTACTAGTTCAGAGACCCAGTACTTC. Its translation is CASSTTTSSETQYF.

The rearrangement uses TRBV10-3 and TRBJ2-7; 10 bases agree with TRBD2. The CDR3 runs 16 residues. V was clipped by 0 bases and J by 7 bases; unmatched bases: 9. Germline V gene sequence: CDR1 ENHRY, CDR2 SYGVKD. CDR3 coding DNA: TGTGCCATCAGTGAGTCGGGACTAGCGCTGTCTTGGGAGCAGTACTTC. Amino acids: CAISESGLALSWEQYF.

The J gene is TRBJ1-5, the V gene TRBV9; D might be TRBD1 (6 bases). This CDR3 has 14 residues. V was shortened by 3 bases and J by 7 bases, with 14 bases between the two germline ends. Germline lookup yields CDR1 SGDLS and CDR2 YYNGEE. CDR3 in DNA: TGTGCCAGCAGCGGCCTGGGTGGGGGCCAGCCCCAGCATTTT. Protein: CASSGLGGGQPQHF.

This rearrangement joins TRBV5-5 to TRBJ1-4; D is uncertain. Looked up from germline, CDR1 is SGHKS and CDR2 is YYEKEE (reference sequence). The CDR3 extends over 15 amino acids. With 2 bases removed from V and 3 bases from J, the gap between germline ends came to 11 bases. CDR3 sequence reads: CASSFRGMPNEKLFF. CDR3 nucleotides: TGTGCCAGCAGCTTTCGCGGCATGCCTAATGAAAAACTGTTTTTT.

V and J are TRBV4-1 and TRBJ2-1; tentative D call: TRBD1 (6 bases). Germline lookup yields CDR1 MGHRA and CDR2 YSYEKL. The germline V and J ends were trimmed by 1 base and 3 bases, with 7 bases remaining between them. The CDR3 runs to 14 residues. The CDR3 here is CASSQGQVYNEQFF. The CDR3, as DNA: TGCGCCAGCAGCCAAGGACAGGTCTACAATGAGCAGTTCTTC.

The V gene is TRBV5-1, the J gene TRBJ2-6, with D maybe TRBD1 (6 bases). CDR3 length: 15 residues. In germline, CDR1 is SGHRS, CDR2 YFSETQ. V lost 4 bases, J lost 3 bases, and 11 bases lay in between. CDR3 sequence: CASSVTGNGANVLTF. The CDR3, as DNA: TGCGCCAGCAGCGTGACAGGTAATGGGGCCAACGTCCTGACTTTC.

The chain links TRBV19 to TRBJ2-7, with TRBD2 matching 9 bases. This CDR3 comprises 14 residues. Germline-derived CDR1 and CDR2 are LNHDA and SQIVND (reference sequence). The junction had 5 bases not matched to a gene; V was cut back by 1 base and J by 7 bases. Written as DNA, the CDR3 is TGTGCCAGTAGTATAGTAGCGGGGGTTGGAGAGCAGTACTTC. Protein product: CASSIVAGVGEQYF.

J is TRBJ2-3 and V is TRBV10-3, with D maybe TRBD2 (5 bases). This CDR3 has 13 amino acids. V shed 9 bases and J shed 3 bases, with 13 bases lying between them. Germline lookup yields CDR1 ENHRY and CDR2 SYGVKD. Written as DNA, the CDR3 is TGTGCCATACGGACTCCCGCGACAGATACGCAGTATTTT. It specifies CAIRTPATDTQYF.

The rearrangement uses TRBV9 and TRBJ1-1; D may be TRBD1 (5 bases). This CDR3 comprises 15 residues. Trimming shortened V by 5 bases and J by 3 bases, and 17 bases separated the two germline ends. Germline values: CDR1 SGDLS, CDR2 YYNGEE. The CDR3, as DNA: TGTGCCAGCAGTTTCGTTGCGGGGGGGGACACTGAAGCTTTCTTT. Its translation is CASSFVAGGDTEAFF. Full variable domain (rest looked up from reference TRBV9 and TRBJ1-1): DSGVTQTPKHLITATGQRVTLRCSPRSGDLSVYWYQQSLDQGLQFLIQYYNGEERAKGNILERFSAQQFPDLHSELNLSSLELGDSALYFCASSFVAGGDTEAFFGQGTRLTVV.

The V call is TRBV18, the J call TRBJ2-1; TRBD2 aligns across 7 bases. V dropped 3 bases and J dropped 8; count of bases not matched to a gene: 1. Germline V lookup: CDR1 KGHSH, CDR2 LQKENI. The CDR3 is made up of 12 amino acids. The CDR3 bases are TGTGCCAGCTCACCTCGGGGGGATGAGCAGTTCTTC. Protein product: CASSPRGDEQFF.

The DNA of the CDR3 is TGTGCCAGCAGTTACGGGACTTCTGGGGCCAACGTCCTGACTTTC. Protein: CASSYGTSGANVLTF. The chain links TRBV6-5 to TRBJ2-6, with a weak D call TRBD2 (6 bases). This CDR3 is built from 15 residues. Trimming shortened V by 2 bases and J by 1 base, and 6 bases separated the two germline ends. Germline V gives CDR1 MNHEY, CDR2 SVGAGI.

The rearrangement joins TRBV14 to TRBJ1-3; tentative D call: TRBD1 (6 bases). In germline, CDR1 is SGHDN, CDR2 FVKESK. The ends were cut back, 2 bases at V and 3 bases at J, with 11 bases in the middle. The CDR3 has 15 residues. The CDR3 DNA reads TGTGCCAGCAGCCAACAACAGGGCTTTGGAAACACCATATATTTT. This gives the protein CASSQQQGFGNTIYF.

This clone came up once. V gene TRBV5-1 combines with J gene TRBJ2-3; no reliable D call. The CDR3 consists of 16 residues. Germline V gene lookup returns CDR1 SGHRS and CDR2 YFSETQ. V lost 6 bases and J 2 bases, leaving 19 bases between the germline ends. The CDR3 DNA reads as TGCGCCAGCAACCCCATATCCCCACAATACACAGATACGCAGTATTTT. Protein product: CASNPISPQYTDTQYF.

The rearrangement uses TRBV7-9 and TRBJ2-3, with a tentative D call TRBD2 (6 bases). This CDR3 comprises 14 residues. Germline V gene data show CDR1 as SEHNR and CDR2 as FQNEAQ (reference sequence). Trimming cost V 5 bases and J 1 base, with 10 bases left between them. The CDR3 protein is CASSPPGGTDTQYF. DNA of the CDR3: TGTGCCAGCAGCCCCCCGGGGGGCACAGATACGCAGTATTTT. The full variable domain, its missing parts supplied by reference TRBV7-9 and TRBJ2-3, is DTGVSQNPRHKITKRGQNVTFRCDPISEHNRLYWYRQTLGQGPEFLTYFQNEAQLEKSRLLSDRFSAERPKGSFSTLEIQRTEQGDSAMYLCASSPPGGTDTQYFGPGTRLTVL.

The CDR3 spells CASSVSGAHTDTQYF. The CDR3, as DNA: TGTGCCAGCAGCGTAAGCGGCGCCCACACAGATACGCAGTATTTT. V gene TRBV9 combines with J gene TRBJ2-3; weak D call: TRBD2 (5 bases). CDR1 SGDLS and CDR2 YYNGEE come from the germline V gene. The CDR3 contains 15 residues. The V and J ends lost 1 base and 2 bases respectively, with 11 bases between them.

The chain combines TRBV29-1 with TRBJ1-1, with D perhaps TRBD1 (5 bases). CDR3 length: 12 residues. Germline CDR1 reads SQVTM; CDR2 reads ANQGSEA. V lost 3 bases, J lost 7 bases, and 12 bases lay in between. CDR3 loop: CSVDWGKGEAFF. DNA of the CDR3: TGCAGCGTTGACTGGGGCAAGGGTGAAGCTTTCTTT.

This sequence joins TRBV18 and TRBJ1-4; D possibly corresponds to TRBD1 (6 bases). The CDR3 loop spans 14 amino acids. CDR1 and CDR2 from the germline V gene are KGHSH and LQKENI. V lost 3 bases and J lost 5, with 10 bases in between. The CDR3 DNA is TGTGCCAGCTCACCTGGGCAGGGGAATGAAAAACTGTTTTTT. It is translated as CASSPGQGNEKLFF.

The V gene is TRBV7-2, the J gene TRBJ1-2; TRBD1 aligns across 8 bases. V shed 7 bases, J shed 6 bases, and the junction held 7 bases outside the gene matches. The CDR3 sequence is 13 residues long. CDR1 SGHTA and CDR2 FQGNSA come from the germline V gene. CDR3 nucleotide sequence: TGTGCCAGCAACAACGACAGGGGCCATGGCTACACCTTC. This sequence encodes CASNNDRGHGYTF.

V gene TRBV5-1 combines with J gene TRBJ2-2; 9 bases line up with TRBD1. Germline CDR1 and CDR2: SGHRS and YFSETQ. This CDR3 is built from 15 residues. Trimming took 4 bases from V and 6 from J; bases not matched to a gene: 7. The CDR3 DNA follows: TGCGCCAGCAGCAGGGGGACAGGGAATGCCGGGGAGCTGTTTTTT. Its protein is CASSRGTGNAGELFF.

This rearrangement joins TRBV7-2 to TRBJ1-2, with D maybe TRBD1 (6 bases). The CDR3 runs 16 residues. Trimming shortened V by 5 bases and J by 5 bases, and 21 bases separated the two germline ends. The germline V gene encodes CDR1 SGHTA and CDR2 FQGNSA. Here the CDR3 reads CASSLNQRGAGYGYTF. The CDR3 DNA reads TGTGCCAGCAGCCTTAACCAGCGGGGGGCCGGGTATGGCTACACCTTC.

The chain joins TRBV18 to TRBJ1-1, with D unresolved. V lost 2 bases and J lost 1, with 14 bases in between. Looked up from germline, CDR1 is KGHSH and CDR2 is LQKENI. This CDR3 has 16 residues. The CDR3, as DNA: TGTGCCAGCTCACCAACGGACTATTATCGGAACACTGAAGCTTTCTTT. Its protein product is CASSPTDYYRNTEAFF.

This chain joins TRBV9 and TRBJ1-2; unclear D gene. CDR3 size: 15 residues. The V end was cut by 0 bases, the J end by 4 bases, with 13 bases between. Per germline, CDR1 SGDLS and CDR2 YYNGEE. The CDR3 is CASSVGVQNPYGYTF. For the CDR3, the DNA is TGTGCCAGCAGCGTAGGAGTACAGAACCCCTATGGCTACACCTTC.

As for this clone: One end of the junction fails to match germline, which may point to a read error. The chain has TRBV19 and TRBJ2-7; a possible D gene is TRBD2 (6 bases). The length of the CDR3 is 16 residues. Per the germline V gene, CDR1 is LNHDA and CDR2 is SQIVND (reference sequence). The CDR3: CASSLWRGASSNEQYF. The DNA for the CDR3 is TGTGCCAGTAGTTTATGGAGGGGTGCTAGCTCCAACGAGCAGTACTTC. The whole variable domain, remainder taken from reference TRBV19 and TRBJ2-7, is DGGITQSPKYLFRKEGQNVTLSCEQNLNHDAMYWYRQDPGQGLRLIYYSQIVNDFQKGDIAEGYSVSREKKESFPLTVTSAQKNPTAFYLCASSLWRGASSNEQYFGPGTRLTVT.

This chain links TRBV25-1 with TRBJ1-2, with unresolved D. With 5 bases removed from V and 2 bases from J, the gap between germline ends came to 3 bases. Germline V gene sequence: CDR1 MGHDK, CDR2 SYGVNS. This CDR3 region has 11 residues. This CDR3 reads CASSLNYGYTF. CDR3 DNA sequence: TGTGCCAGCAGTTTAAACTATGGCTACACCTTC.

The chain carries TRBV9 and TRBJ2-1; TRBD2 might be the D (7 bases). Trimming stripped 0 bases from V and 1 base from J, with 11 bases between. The CDR3 runs to 16 residues. In germline, CDR1 is SGDLS, CDR2 YYNGEE. The DNA for the CDR3 is TGTGCCAGCAGCGTAGCTGAGGGGGGGTCCTACAATGAGCAGTTCTTC. It translates to CASSVAEGGSYNEQFF. Supplemented by reference TRBV9 and TRBJ2-1, the full variable domain reads DSGVTQTPKHLITATGQRVTLRCSPRSGDLSVYWYQQSLDQGLQFLIQYYNGEERAKGNILERFSAQQFPDLHSELNLSSLELGDSALYFCASSVAEGGSYNEQFFGPGTRLTVL.

The chain is built from TRBV6-1 and TRBJ1-4; no definite D call. Germline V gene sequence: CDR1 MNHNS, CDR2 SASEGT. There are 12 residues in the CDR3. V lost 6 bases and J lost 4, with 6 bases in between. CDR3 nucleotides: TGTGCCAGCAGCCCGTTTAATGAAAAACTGTTTTTT. This translates into CASSPFNEKLFF.